What follows are 32 T cell receptor beta chains derived from one specimen sequenced in a study of blood T cell repertoires in COVID-19. TCRdb keeps only in-frame clones here, not all; method: immunoSEQ multiplex PCR. This sample has about 180,000 clones, with over 60% found just once. The sample was peripheral blood. These receptors were taken from a woman between 70 and 85 years old with acute or convalescent COVID-19.

CDR3 region: CASSLSRDTYNEQFF. The CDR3 nucleotides read TGTGCCAGCAGTTTATCCAGGGATACCTACAATGAGCAGTTCTTC. The rearrangement uses TRBV27 and TRBJ2-1; maybe TRBD1 (5 bases). Trimming took 0 bases from V and 2 from J, leaving 8 bases between them. The germline gives CDR1 MNHEY, CDR2 SMNVEV (reference sequence). This CDR3 has 15 amino acids.

This clone was found a few times. This chain uses TRBV25-1 with TRBJ2-7; 8 bases map to TRBD1. J was trimmed by 3 bases and V by 7 bases; bases with no gene match: 2. The CDR3 consists of 12 residues. Germline CDR1 MGHDK, CDR2 SYGVNS. The CDR3 nucleotides read TGTGCCAGCAACGGACAGGGCTACGAGCAGTACTTC. This codes for CASNGQGYEQYF.

V usage is TRBV21-1 and J usage is TRBJ1-5; TRBD1 reflects the table's D call only, with no check against the DNA. TRBV21-1 is flagged as a pseudogene. The CDR3 is 17 amino acids. In nucleotides, the CDR3 is TGTGCCAGCAGCAAAGGGGCAGGGGCAGGGATCGGTCAGCCCCAGCATTTT. The encoded protein is CASSKGAGAGIGQPQHF.

This chain uses TRBV7-9 with TRBJ2-5; a possible D gene is TRBD2 (5 bases). This CDR3 is built from 13 residues. Germline CDR1 reads SEHNR; CDR2 reads FQNEAQ (reference sequence). V gave up 9 bases and J gave up 2 bases, with 13 bases separating them. Here the CDR3 reads CASSDYEQETQYF. CDR3 nucleotides: TGTGCCAGTTCAGACTACGAGCAAGAGACCCAGTACTTC.

CDR3 loop: CASSKIPRTGVDNEQFF. The CDR3 DNA is TGCGCCAGCAGCAAGATCCCTAGAACGGGGGTAGACAATGAGCAGTTCTTC. The chain combines TRBV4-1 with TRBJ2-1, with D possibly matching TRBD2 (6 bases). The CDR3 is made up of 17 amino acids. V shed 5 bases and J shed 5 bases, with 22 bases lying between them. Looked up from germline, CDR1 is MGHRA and CDR2 is YSYEKL.

This chain connects TRBV10-1 to TRBJ2-7, with D unresolved. In germline, CDR1 is WNHNN, CDR2 SYGVQD (reference sequence). V was cut by 4 bases and J by 6 bases, with 13 bases left in between. The CDR3 has 13 residues. Written as DNA, the CDR3 is TGCGCCAGCAGTGCGTCAGTTTCGGGCGAGCAGTACTTC. This encodes CASSASVSGEQYF.

This clone occurred once. The chain combines TRBV5-1 with TRBJ1-1; 8 bases match TRBD1. Germline-derived CDR1 and CDR2 are SGHRS and YFSETQ. V dropped 0 bases and J dropped 1; count of bases not matched to a gene: 8. The length of the CDR3 is 17 residues. CDR3 in DNA: TGCGCCAGCAGCTTGGGAACACAGGGACAGGCGAACACTGAAGCTTTCTTT. Translating gives CASSLGTQGQANTEAFF.

This clone was counted between two and nine times. The chain joins TRBV30 to TRBJ2-1, with TRBD1 matching 7 bases. The ends lost 0 bases at V and 4 bases at J; junction bases unmatched: 0. CDR3 length: 13 amino acids. The V gene's germline CDR1 is GTSNPN and CDR2 SVGIG (reference sequence). Here the CDR3 reads CAWSVQGYNEQFF. CDR3 DNA: TGTGCCTGGAGTGTACAGGGGTACAATGAGCAGTTCTTC. Full variable domain (remainder filled in from reference TRBV30 and TRBJ2-1): SQTIHQWPATLVQPVGSPLSLECTVEGTSNPNLYWYRQAAGRGLQLLFYSVGIGQISSEVPQNLSASRPQDRQFILSSKKLLLSDSGFYLCAWSVQGYNEQFFGPGTRLTVL.

The V call is TRBV3-1 (or the pseudogene TRBV3-2), the J call TRBJ1-1; the match to TRBD1 covers 9 bases. This CDR3 region has 14 residues. CDR1 LGHDT and CDR2 YNNKEL come from the germline V gene (reference sequence). The J segment lost 1 base and the V segment lost 8 bases, leaving 5 bases of the junction unmatched. The CDR3: CASREQGANTEAFF. The CDR3 DNA follows: TGTGCCAGCCGGGAACAGGGGGCGAACACTGAAGCTTTCTTT.

The chain joins TRBV5-4 to TRBJ2-1, with a weak D call TRBD2 (7 bases). Germline CDR1 reads SGHNT; CDR2 reads YYREEE (reference sequence). The CDR3 length is 17 residues. The V end was cut by 4 bases, the J end by 5 bases, with 22 bases between. CDR3: CASSAQGRGGGNNEQFF. The CDR3 DNA reads TGTGCCAGCAGCGCCCAAGGGCGGGGAGGGGGAAACAATGAGCAGTTCTTC.

The chain employs TRBV27 and TRBJ2-1, with 10 bases lining up with TRBD2. Trimming at V came to 5 bases and at J to 4 bases, leaving 8 bases not matched to a gene. This CDR3 has 16 amino acids. Germline CDR1 and CDR2: MNHEY and SMNVEV (reference sequence). The CDR3 reads CASSPRGSGGYNEQFF. The DNA of the CDR3 is TGTGCCAGCAGTCCTCGTGGTAGCGGGGGGTACAATGAGCAGTTCTTC.

The chain uses TRBV10-3 and TRBJ1-2; the match to TRBD1 covers 10 bases. Germline V lookup: CDR1 ENHRY, CDR2 SYGVKD. There are 18 residues in the CDR3. The V segment lost 2 bases and the J segment 3 bases; nucleotides outside the gene matches: 12. The CDR3 nucleotides are TGTGCCATCAGTGAGAGAGAAGGACAGGGGGTTCCTTACTATGGCTACACCTTC. It encodes CAISEREGQGVPYYGYTF.

The chain combines TRBV18 with TRBJ1-6; 11 positions match TRBD1. Trimming at V came to 3 bases and at J to 8 bases, leaving 3 bases not matched to a gene. There are 15 residues in the CDR3. CDR1 is KGHSH, CDR2 LQKENI, per germline. CDR3 sequence: CASSPGQGAHSPLHF. The CDR3 DNA reads TGTGCCAGCTCACCTGGACAGGGGGCACATTCACCCCTCCACTTT.

The chain links TRBV25-1 to TRBJ1-4; no firm D call. CDR3 size: 15 residues. V was shortened by 2 bases and J by 8 bases, with 15 bases between the two germline ends. CDR1 is MGHDK and CDR2 is SYGVNS in the germline V gene. The CDR3: CASSERGHRGEKLFF. For the CDR3, the DNA is TGTGCCAGCAGTGAACGCGGGCACCGAGGGGAAAAACTGTTTTTT.

CDR3 coding DNA: TGTGCCAGCAGTCCTGGGAACAGGGCACATGAGCAGTTCTTC. This sequence encodes CASSPGNRAHEQFF. The chain combines TRBV6-5 with TRBJ2-1, with D possibly being TRBD1 (6 bases). V was trimmed by 5 bases and J by 8 bases, leaving 16 bases between them. Germline-derived CDR1 and CDR2 are MNHEY and SVGAGI. The CDR3 is 14 residues long.

The CDR3 DNA follows: TGTGCCAGCAGCTTAGTGGGCGGGAGAAGTGAGCAGTTCTTC. It translates to CASSLVGGRSEQFF. The chain links TRBV11-2 to TRBJ2-1; TRBD2 agrees at 7 bases. Trimming at V came to 1 base and at J to 9 bases, leaving 6 bases not matched to a gene. Germline-derived CDR1 and CDR2 are SGHAT and FQNNGV. This CDR3 is built from 14 residues. Together with reference TRBV11-2 and TRBJ2-1, the CDR3 gives the full variable domain: EAGVAQSPRYKIIEKRQSVAFWCNPISGHATLYWYQQILGQGPKLLIQFQNNGVVDDSQLPKDRFSAERLKGVDSTLKIQPAKLEDSAVYLCASSLVGGRSEQFFGPGTRLTVL.

The chain has TRBV15 and TRBJ1-4, with 7 bases that match TRBD1. J gave up 5 bases and V 1 base, and 4 bases lay outside the gene matches. This CDR3 is built from 15 residues. Germline V gives CDR1 LNHNV, CDR2 YYDKDF (reference sequence). The CDR3 DNA reads as TGTGCCACCAGCAGAGGCAGGGGGGACAATGAAAAACTGTTTTTT. Protein: CATSRGRGDNEKLFF.

This clone was recorded a few times. The chain joins TRBV2 to TRBJ1-2; 8 bases are a match to TRBD1. In germline, CDR1 is SNHLY, CDR2 FYNNEI. J lost 2 bases, V lost 7 bases, and 6 bases had no gene match. The CDR3 has 14 amino acids. This chain's CDR3 is CASTQGAENYGYTF. Here the CDR3 DNA reads TGTGCCAGCACCCAGGGGGCAGAGAACTATGGCTACACCTTC. Full variable domain (missing parts from reference TRBV2 and TRBJ1-2): EPEVTQTPSHQVTQMGQEVILRCVPISNHLYFYWYRQILGQKVEFLVSFYNNEISEKSEIFDDQFSVERPDGSNFTLKIRSTKLEDSAMYFCASTQGAENYGYTFGSGTRLTVV.

The chain uses TRBV7-8 and TRBJ2-3, with TRBD2 matching 11 bases. This CDR3 comprises 14 residues. The V gene end was trimmed by 8 bases and the J gene end by 0 bases; junction bases not matched to a gene: 1. The germline CDR1 and CDR2 sequences are SGHVS and FQNEAQ. The CDR3 region is CASGLAGSTDTQYF. The CDR3 coding sequence is TGTGCCAGCGGACTAGCGGGTAGCACAGATACGCAGTATTTT.

This clone was seen only once. The V gene is TRBV7-2, the J gene TRBJ1-5; perhaps TRBD1 as D (6 bases). The CDR3 runs to 16 residues. Germline CDR1 is SGHTA and CDR2 is FQGNSA. Trimming cost V 0 bases and J 2 bases, with 11 bases left between them. CDR3 sequence (DNA): TGTGCCAGCAGCTTAGCGGGAGGGGGGGGCAATCAGCCCCAGCATTTT. It yields the protein CASSLAGGGGNQPQHF.

This clone was recorded once. The CDR3, as DNA: TGTGCCAGCAGCTATGGGGTGCTAGCGGGAGGTCGCGAGCAGTACTTC. Amino acids: CASSYGVLAGGREQYF. The J gene is TRBJ2-7, the V gene TRBV7-9, with 11 nucleotides matching TRBD2. V lost 4 bases and J lost 6; bases outside the gene matches: 11. This CDR3 comprises 16 residues. Per the germline V gene, CDR1 is SEHNR and CDR2 is FQNEAQ (reference sequence). Full variable domain (remainder filled in from reference TRBV7-9 and TRBJ2-7): DTGVSQNPRHKITKRGQNVTFRCDPISEHNRLYWYRQTLGQGPEFLTYFQNEAQLEKSRLLSDRFSAERPKGSFSTLEIQRTEQGDSAMYLCASSYGVLAGGREQYFGPGTRLTVT.

This clone was observed a handful of times. The rearrangement links TRBV30 to TRBJ2-7; 10 nucleotides match TRBD1. Germline CDR1 reads GTSNPN; CDR2 reads SVGIG (reference sequence). The CDR3 contains 14 residues. V lost 3 bases and J lost 4; bases outside the gene matches: 6. The DNA for the CDR3 is TGTGCCTGGAGATTCCCGGGACAGGGGTACGAGCAGTACTTC. As protein: CAWRFPGQGYEQYF.

The chain uses TRBV7-3 and TRBJ2-3, with TRBD2 identical over 9 bases. CDR1 SGHTA and CDR2 FQGTGA come from the germline V gene. This CDR3 spans 16 amino acids. V dropped 4 bases and J dropped 4; count of bases not matched to a gene: 9. The CDR3 loop reads CASSSVLAGGPDTQYF. DNA of the CDR3: TGTGCCAGCAGCTCCGTCTTGGCGGGAGGGCCAGATACGCAGTATTTT.

This chain connects TRBV7-8 to TRBJ1-1; maybe TRBD1 (5 bases). Germline CDR1 reads SGHVS; CDR2 reads FQNEAQ. Trimming took 5 bases from V and 3 from J, leaving 16 bases between them. The CDR3 extends over 15 amino acids. CDR3: CASSLGGGRDTEAFF. In DNA form, the CDR3 reads TGTGCCAGCAGCCTAGGTGGGGGGAGGGACACTGAAGCTTTCTTT.

This clone showed up just a few times. The rearrangement links TRBV9 to TRBJ1-1; perhaps TRBD1 as D (6 bases). The CDR3 totals 14 residues. V was trimmed by 4 bases and J by 1 base, leaving 11 bases between them. Per germline, CDR1 SGDLS and CDR2 YYNGEE. The CDR3 DNA follows: TGTGCCAGCAGCTCAATGACAGGGAACACTGAAGCTTTCTTT. Its translation: CASSSMTGNTEAFF.

The rearrangement uses TRBV7-9 and TRBJ2-3, with D uncertain. The CDR3 is 15 residues long. CDR1 is SEHNR, CDR2 FQNEAQ, per germline (reference sequence). Trimming took off 4 bases at V and 2 bases at J, with 13 bases between the two ends. The CDR3 DNA is TGTGCCAGCAGCTACTCGCGGAGTCCCACAGATACGCAGTATTTT. Protein product: CASSYSRSPTDTQYF. The full variable domain, in which reference TRBV7-9 and TRBJ2-3 provide the parts outside the CDR3, is DTGVSQNPRHKITKRGQNVTFRCDPISEHNRLYWYRQTLGQGPEFLTYFQNEAQLEKSRLLSDRFSAERPKGSFSTLEIQRTEQGDSAMYLCASSYSRSPTDTQYFGPGTRLTVL.

The chain recombines TRBV6-6 with TRBJ1-4; 9 bases fit TRBD1. The CDR3 has 14 residues. The trim removed 7 bases at V and 10 bases at J, leaving 10 bases unmatched. Looked up from germline, CDR1 is MNHNY and CDR2 is SVGAGI (reference sequence). Here the CDR3 reads CASNPGQGGRKLFF. CDR3 nucleotides: TGTGCCAGCAACCCGGGACAGGGCGGTCGAAAACTGTTTTTT.

The chain carries TRBV19 and TRBJ1-1; 10 bases are shared with TRBD1. The CDR3 contains 15 residues. Germline CDR1 and CDR2: LNHDA and SQIVND (reference sequence). With V trimmed by 5 bases and J by 1 base, 4 bases remained unmatched. The CDR3 protein is CASSPGTGENTEAFF. The CDR3 DNA follows: TGTGCCAGTAGTCCCGGGACAGGGGAGAACACTGAAGCTTTCTTT.

This chain connects TRBV3-1 (or the pseudogene TRBV3-2) to TRBJ2-1; TRBD2 matches at 10 bases. Unmatched junction bases numbered 1, after V lost 2 bases and J lost 9 bases. From germline, CDR1 is LGHDT and CDR2 YNNKEL (reference sequence). This CDR3 comprises 13 residues. The CDR3 loop reads CASSQPSGGEQFF. For the CDR3, the DNA is TGTGCCAGCAGCCAACCTAGCGGGGGTGAGCAGTTCTTC.

The chain combines TRBV7-2 with TRBJ2-3; a possible D gene is TRBD2 (6 bases). Between the trimmed V and J ends, which lost 6 bases and 6 bases, there was a span of 19 bases. This CDR3 comprises 15 residues. The germline gives CDR1 SGHTA, CDR2 FQGNSA. The CDR3 bases are TGTGCCAGCAGTTCGAGGGGTATAGCGGTGGATACGCAGTATTTT. Its translation is CASSSRGIAVDTQYF.

The V gene is TRBV27, the J gene TRBJ2-1, with D perhaps TRBD2 (5 bases). The CDR3 consists of 14 residues. The germline V gene encodes CDR1 MNHEY and CDR2 SMNVEV (reference sequence). V lost 8 bases and J lost 4, with 15 bases in between. CDR3 bases: TGTGCCAGCGCAGGTGACGGGGTTTACAATGAGCAGTTCTTC. Protein: CASAGDGVYNEQFF.

V usage is TRBV12-3 or TRBV12-4 and J usage is TRBJ1-2; D gene unclear. The CDR3 spans 13 residues. Trimming shortened V by 1 base and J by 3 bases, and 6 bases separated the two germline ends. CDR3 in DNA: TGTGCCAGCAGTTTAGGAACAGACTATGGCTACACCTTC. Translating it yields CASSLGTDYGYTF.